These 29 T cell receptor beta chains share one sample of origin, sequenced in a study of PD-1 blockade in mismatch repair-deficient tumors (dated by TCRdb to the late 2010s). The library was generated by the immunoSEQ multiplex PCR assay. Drawn from immuneACCESS, this table holds only the in-frame rearrangements with V and J called that TCRdb kept. Clones are partly lost; checked studies trace under half to an unresolved V gene and leave the rest unexplained. This sample lists some 120,000 clones; about 88% were detected once. The biggest ten clones account for roughly 13% of the sample. The material was peripheral blood, obtained 44 weeks after starting pembrolizumab. The receptors originated from an adult with mismatch repair-deficient cancer.

V is TRBV5-1 and J is TRBJ1-1, with D possibly being TRBD1 (6 bases). The CDR3 loop spans 15 amino acids. Germline assignment: CDR1 SGHRS and CDR2 YFSETQ. V was cut by 4 bases and J by 10 bases, with 23 bases left in between. The chain's CDR3 is CASSKDSPVPLGAFF. As DNA, the CDR3 is TGCGCCAGCAGCAAGGACAGTCCGGTCCCCCTGGGAGCTTTCTTT. The full variable domain, completed using reference TRBV5-1 and TRBJ1-1, is KAGVTQTPRYLIKTRGQQVTLSCSPISGHRSVSWYQQTPGQGLQFLFEYFSETQRNKGNFPGRFSGRQFSNSRSEMNVSTLELGDSALYLCASSKDSPVPLGAFFGQGTRLTVV.

The rearrangement joins TRBV7-9 to TRBJ2-1, with D possibly being TRBD1 (6 bases). Germline loops: CDR1 SEHNR, CDR2 FQNEAQ (reference sequence). This CDR3 comprises 14 residues. V was pared by 4 bases and J by 4 bases, with 11 bases between. In DNA form, the CDR3 reads TGTGCCAGCAGCTCCCGGACAGCGTACAATGAGCAGTTCTTC. Translated, it gives CASSSRTAYNEQFF.

The CDR3, as DNA: TGTGCCAGCAAGGTACTAGGGATGGCTTCTAACTACAATGAGCAGTTCTTC. It encodes CASKVLGMASNYNEQFF. V and J are TRBV7-9 and TRBJ2-1; D might be TRBD2 (5 bases). The CDR3 loop spans 17 amino acids. V lost 7 bases and J lost 3, with 22 bases in between. Looked up from germline, CDR1 is SEHNR and CDR2 is FQNEAQ (reference sequence).

The chain is built from TRBV10-3 and TRBJ2-7; D perhaps matches TRBD2 (6 bases). The V and J ends lost 0 bases and 9 bases respectively, with 15 bases between them. The CDR3 length is 14 residues. Germline V gene sequence: CDR1 ENHRY, CDR2 SYGVKD. CDR3 sequence (DNA): TGTGCCATCAGTGAGTCGAAAGAATCGGGAGTGCAGTACTTC. This translates into CAISESKESGVQYF.

This rearrangement joins TRBV19 to TRBJ2-7, with 10 nucleotides matching TRBD1. V was pared by 5 bases and J by 1 base, with 11 bases of the junction left unmatched. Germline-derived CDR1 and CDR2 are LNHDA and SQIVND (reference sequence). The CDR3 contains 17 residues. CDR3 in DNA: TGTGCCAGTAGTGAGAACGACAGGGGGCGGAAATCCTACGAGCAGTACTTC. It specifies CASSENDRGRKSYEQYF.

The chain is built from TRBV6-1 and TRBJ2-7, with 10 bases fitting TRBD2. Germline loops: CDR1 MNHNS, CDR2 SASEGT. The CDR3 sequence is 18 residues long. Unmatched junction bases numbered 14, after V lost 2 bases and J lost 4 bases. CDR3 sequence: CASSESVSGRVVGYEQYF. The CDR3 DNA sequence: TGTGCCAGCAGTGAATCGGTCAGCGGGAGGGTGGTTGGGTACGAGCAGTACTTC.

The chain combines TRBV7-2 with TRBJ2-2, with 8 bases lining up with TRBD1. Germline V lookup: CDR1 SGHTA, CDR2 FQGNSA. This CDR3 has 15 amino acids. The V segment lost 5 bases and the J segment 2 bases; nucleotides outside the gene matches: 4. The CDR3 reads CASSPQGGNTGELFF. The CDR3 coding sequence is TGTGCCAGCAGCCCACAGGGGGGAAACACCGGGGAGCTGTTTTTT.

The chain joins TRBV5-1 to TRBJ2-5; TRBD2 aligns across 8 bases. Germline V CDR1 and CDR2: SGHRS, YFSETQ. The CDR3 contains 15 residues. V was clipped by 4 bases and J by 5 bases; unmatched bases: 10. As DNA, the CDR3 is TGCGCCAGCAGCCCAAGGCGGGGGGTAGGCGAGACCCAGTACTTC. It encodes CASSPRRGVGETQYF.

This clone came up a few times. The chain is built from TRBV2 and TRBJ1-5; the match to TRBD1 covers 7 bases. The CDR3 has 13 residues. V trimming: 8 bases; J trimming: 3 bases; junction bases outside the gene matches: 4. Germline V gives CDR1 SNHLY, CDR2 FYNNEI. The CDR3 spells CASADRVNQPQHF. DNA of the CDR3: TGTGCCAGCGCAGACAGGGTCAATCAGCCCCAGCATTTT.

The chain combines TRBV7-2 with TRBJ1-2; 8 nucleotides match TRBD1. The V segment lost 5 bases and the J segment 6 bases; nucleotides outside the gene matches: 5. This CDR3 has 13 amino acids. CDR1 and CDR2 (germline): SGHTA, FQGNSA. In nucleotides, the CDR3 is TGTGCCAGCAGCCAGGACAGGGAAGATGGCTACACCTTC. This translates into CASSQDREDGYTF.

The DNA for the CDR3 is TGTGCCAGCACCTTAGGACAGGGGGCTCGCGATGGCTACACCTTC. Protein product: CASTLGQGARDGYTF. The chain recombines TRBV6-6 with TRBJ1-2, with 11 bases lining up with TRBD1. The CDR3 spans 15 residues. The V segment lost 7 bases and the J segment 6 bases; nucleotides outside the gene matches: 10. Germline V gene sequence: CDR1 MNHNY, CDR2 SVGAGI (reference sequence).

This chain links TRBV7-9 with TRBJ1-2; 9 nucleotides align to TRBD1. The V gene's germline CDR1 is SEHNR and CDR2 FQNEAQ (reference sequence). With 6 bases clipped from V and 0 bases from J, the junction kept 11 bases outside the gene matches. There are 17 residues in the CDR3. CDR3 in DNA: TGTGCCAGCAGGAAAACCGGGACAGGGATAACTAACTATGGCTACACCTTC. Encoded protein: CASRKTGTGITNYGYTF.

The genes are TRBV7-6 and TRBJ1-1; D possibly corresponds to TRBD1 (5 bases). V was shortened by 1 base and J by 10 bases, with 13 bases between the two germline ends. This CDR3 is built from 13 residues. In germline, CDR1 is SGHVS, CDR2 FNYEAQ. CDR3 residues: CASSLVVGESAFF. The CDR3 DNA reads as TGTGCCAGCAGCTTAGTCGTGGGGGAGTCAGCTTTCTTT.

This chain links TRBV7-9 with TRBJ1-1; unclear D gene. The V end lost 5 bases, the J end lost 8 bases, and 12 bases lay between the germline ends. The CDR3 covers 12 residues. Germline CDR1 and CDR2: SEHNR and FQNEAQ (reference sequence). The DNA for the CDR3 is TGTGCCAGCAGCCACGGTAGGACCGAAGCTTTCTTT. Translated, it gives CASSHGRTEAFF.

The V and J genes are TRBV19 and TRBJ2-3, with a possible D match to TRBD2 (7 bases). The CDR3 length is 14 residues. The germline V gene has CDR1 LNHDA and CDR2 SQIVND (reference sequence). Trimming pared 10 bases from V and 2 bases from J, leaving 16 bases between. The CDR3 loop reads CATNRGAFTDTQYF. Here the CDR3 DNA reads TGTGCCACAAACCGGGGGGCCTTCACAGATACGCAGTATTTT.

The CDR3 DNA reads as TGTGCCAGCAGTTTCCCGGGACTAGCGGGTTACGAGCAGTACTTC. Protein product: CASSFPGLAGYEQYF. The chain combines TRBV28 with TRBJ2-7; TRBD2 matches at 12 bases. CDR3 length: 15 amino acids. Trimming at V came to 3 bases and at J to 4 bases, leaving 4 bases not matched to a gene. Germline CDR1 MDHEN, CDR2 SYDVKM.

This clone showed up just once. The chain carries TRBV14 and TRBJ2-1, with 10 positions matching TRBD2. Germline-derived CDR1 and CDR2 are SGHDN and FVKESK. The CDR3 contains 16 residues. V lost 4 bases and J lost 8; bases outside the gene matches: 11. This chain's CDR3 is CASSPRSLAGDHEQFF. CDR3 nucleotide sequence: TGTGCCAGCAGCCCAAGGTCCCTAGCGGGAGATCATGAGCAGTTCTTC.

This clone was recorded a few times. The rearrangement uses TRBV30 and TRBJ2-1; D is possibly TRBD2 (5 bases). From germline, CDR1 is GTSNPN and CDR2 SVGIG (reference sequence). This CDR3 has 14 amino acids. Trimming shortened V by 1 base and J by 5 bases, and 12 bases separated the two germline ends. CDR3 in DNA: TGTGCCTGGAGTGGTGGCGGGCTTAACAATGAGCAGTTCTTC. This gives the protein CAWSGGGLNNEQFF.

This chain connects TRBV28 to TRBJ1-5; D ambiguous. The length of the CDR3 is 16 residues. V dropped 1 base and J dropped 4 bases, with 14 bases sitting between them. Germline lookup yields CDR1 MDHEN and CDR2 SYDVKM. This CDR3 is CASSLYWSGKNQPQHF. The CDR3 DNA reads as TGTGCCAGCAGTTTATACTGGAGTGGGAAAAATCAGCCCCAGCATTTT.

V and J are TRBV19 and TRBJ2-1; D is perhaps TRBD1 (5 bases). The CDR3 is 16 amino acids. Germline V gene lookup returns CDR1 LNHDA and CDR2 SQIVND (reference sequence). Deletions cut 4 bases from V and 2 bases from J, with 15 bases between. The CDR3 DNA reads as TGTGCCAGTAGTACCAACCAGGGTGGTCCCTACAATGAGCAGTTCTTC. Amino acid sequence: CASSTNQGGPYNEQFF.

The V call is TRBV21-1, the J call TRBJ2-7; the DNA was not used to check the table's D call, TRBD2. TRBV21-1 is deemed a pseudogene. This CDR3 is 15 amino acids long. The CDR3 region is CASSKEPAAGCEQYF. In DNA, the CDR3 is TGTGCCAGCAGCAAAGAACCAGCCGCGGGTTGTGAGCAGTACTTC.

The V gene is TRBV7-9, the J gene TRBJ1-1, with 8 bases identical to TRBD1. The CDR3 covers 16 residues. Trimming removed 5 bases from V and 2 bases from J; junction bases left unmatched: 10. Germline V gene data show CDR1 as SEHNR and CDR2 as FQNEAQ (reference sequence). CDR3 protein: CASSTQGGIPNTEAFF. The DNA of the CDR3 is TGTGCCAGCAGCACACAGGGGGGTATCCCAAACACTGAAGCTTTCTTT.

This chain joins TRBV19 and TRBJ1-1; perhaps TRBD1 as D (6 bases). CDR1 is LNHDA and CDR2 is SQIVND in the germline V gene (reference sequence). V dropped 2 bases and J dropped 0 bases, with 10 bases sitting between them. The CDR3 sequence is 15 residues long. The CDR3 protein is CASSILGALNTEAFF. In DNA form, the CDR3 reads TGTGCCAGTAGTATACTGGGGGCCTTGAACACTGAAGCTTTCTTT.

Note on this clone: One junction end disagrees with the germline gene, perhaps due to a read error. CDR3 residues: CASSPSGGPYEQYF. DNA of the CDR3: TGTGCCAGCAGCCCGTCGGGAGGGCCCTATGAGCAGTACTTC. This chain joins TRBV7-9 and TRBJ2-7; 8 nucleotides match TRBD2. The CDR3 consists of 14 residues. CDR1 and CDR2 (germline): SEHNR, FQNEAQ (reference sequence).

The chain uses TRBV28 and TRBJ2-1, with a weak D call TRBD1 (6 bases). The CDR3 has 15 residues. Germline CDR1 reads MDHEN; CDR2 reads SYDVKM. V lost 3 bases to trimming and J lost 2 bases, with 11 bases between them. CDR3 coding DNA: TGTGCCAGCAGTTTCGACAGGCCAACCTACAATGAGCAGTTCTTC. Amino acids: CASSFDRPTYNEQFF.

J is TRBJ2-2 and V is TRBV9; 8 bases match TRBD1. Germline loops: CDR1 SGDLS, CDR2 YYNGEE. V was clipped by 3 bases and J by 4 bases; unmatched bases: 2. The CDR3 contains 14 residues. Written as DNA, the CDR3 is TGTGCCAGCAGCGCGACAGGGGTCACCGGGGAGCTGTTTTTT. The encoded protein is CASSATGVTGELFF.

The chain carries TRBV7-8 and TRBJ2-5, with a possible D match to TRBD2 (6 bases). The CDR3 covers 14 residues. Germline lookup yields CDR1 SGHVS and CDR2 FQNEAQ. V dropped 8 bases and J dropped 0 bases, with 13 bases sitting between them. The CDR3: CASGALADQETQYF. The CDR3 DNA follows: TGTGCCAGCGGCGCCTTAGCGGACCAAGAGACCCAGTACTTC.

This clone was picked up a small number of times. The V and J genes are TRBV19 and TRBJ1-2; D unclear. This CDR3 has 13 residues. The germline CDR1 and CDR2 sequences are LNHDA and SQIVND (reference sequence). V lost 3 bases to trimming and J lost 8 bases, with 13 bases between them. This chain's CDR3 is CASSISRSGGYTF. Here the CDR3 DNA reads TGTGCCAGTAGTATCTCAAGGTCGGGCGGCTACACCTTC.

The chain recombines TRBV10-2 with TRBJ2-7, with 15 bases aligning to TRBD2. The CDR3 totals 16 residues. The junction had 8 bases not matched to a gene; V was cut back by 10 bases and J by 1 base. The germline V gene encodes CDR1 WSHSY and CDR2 SAAADI. CDR3 region: CATEAGLAGGSYEQYF. CDR3 sequence (DNA): TGCGCCACCGAGGCGGGACTAGCGGGAGGTTCCTACGAGCAGTACTTC.